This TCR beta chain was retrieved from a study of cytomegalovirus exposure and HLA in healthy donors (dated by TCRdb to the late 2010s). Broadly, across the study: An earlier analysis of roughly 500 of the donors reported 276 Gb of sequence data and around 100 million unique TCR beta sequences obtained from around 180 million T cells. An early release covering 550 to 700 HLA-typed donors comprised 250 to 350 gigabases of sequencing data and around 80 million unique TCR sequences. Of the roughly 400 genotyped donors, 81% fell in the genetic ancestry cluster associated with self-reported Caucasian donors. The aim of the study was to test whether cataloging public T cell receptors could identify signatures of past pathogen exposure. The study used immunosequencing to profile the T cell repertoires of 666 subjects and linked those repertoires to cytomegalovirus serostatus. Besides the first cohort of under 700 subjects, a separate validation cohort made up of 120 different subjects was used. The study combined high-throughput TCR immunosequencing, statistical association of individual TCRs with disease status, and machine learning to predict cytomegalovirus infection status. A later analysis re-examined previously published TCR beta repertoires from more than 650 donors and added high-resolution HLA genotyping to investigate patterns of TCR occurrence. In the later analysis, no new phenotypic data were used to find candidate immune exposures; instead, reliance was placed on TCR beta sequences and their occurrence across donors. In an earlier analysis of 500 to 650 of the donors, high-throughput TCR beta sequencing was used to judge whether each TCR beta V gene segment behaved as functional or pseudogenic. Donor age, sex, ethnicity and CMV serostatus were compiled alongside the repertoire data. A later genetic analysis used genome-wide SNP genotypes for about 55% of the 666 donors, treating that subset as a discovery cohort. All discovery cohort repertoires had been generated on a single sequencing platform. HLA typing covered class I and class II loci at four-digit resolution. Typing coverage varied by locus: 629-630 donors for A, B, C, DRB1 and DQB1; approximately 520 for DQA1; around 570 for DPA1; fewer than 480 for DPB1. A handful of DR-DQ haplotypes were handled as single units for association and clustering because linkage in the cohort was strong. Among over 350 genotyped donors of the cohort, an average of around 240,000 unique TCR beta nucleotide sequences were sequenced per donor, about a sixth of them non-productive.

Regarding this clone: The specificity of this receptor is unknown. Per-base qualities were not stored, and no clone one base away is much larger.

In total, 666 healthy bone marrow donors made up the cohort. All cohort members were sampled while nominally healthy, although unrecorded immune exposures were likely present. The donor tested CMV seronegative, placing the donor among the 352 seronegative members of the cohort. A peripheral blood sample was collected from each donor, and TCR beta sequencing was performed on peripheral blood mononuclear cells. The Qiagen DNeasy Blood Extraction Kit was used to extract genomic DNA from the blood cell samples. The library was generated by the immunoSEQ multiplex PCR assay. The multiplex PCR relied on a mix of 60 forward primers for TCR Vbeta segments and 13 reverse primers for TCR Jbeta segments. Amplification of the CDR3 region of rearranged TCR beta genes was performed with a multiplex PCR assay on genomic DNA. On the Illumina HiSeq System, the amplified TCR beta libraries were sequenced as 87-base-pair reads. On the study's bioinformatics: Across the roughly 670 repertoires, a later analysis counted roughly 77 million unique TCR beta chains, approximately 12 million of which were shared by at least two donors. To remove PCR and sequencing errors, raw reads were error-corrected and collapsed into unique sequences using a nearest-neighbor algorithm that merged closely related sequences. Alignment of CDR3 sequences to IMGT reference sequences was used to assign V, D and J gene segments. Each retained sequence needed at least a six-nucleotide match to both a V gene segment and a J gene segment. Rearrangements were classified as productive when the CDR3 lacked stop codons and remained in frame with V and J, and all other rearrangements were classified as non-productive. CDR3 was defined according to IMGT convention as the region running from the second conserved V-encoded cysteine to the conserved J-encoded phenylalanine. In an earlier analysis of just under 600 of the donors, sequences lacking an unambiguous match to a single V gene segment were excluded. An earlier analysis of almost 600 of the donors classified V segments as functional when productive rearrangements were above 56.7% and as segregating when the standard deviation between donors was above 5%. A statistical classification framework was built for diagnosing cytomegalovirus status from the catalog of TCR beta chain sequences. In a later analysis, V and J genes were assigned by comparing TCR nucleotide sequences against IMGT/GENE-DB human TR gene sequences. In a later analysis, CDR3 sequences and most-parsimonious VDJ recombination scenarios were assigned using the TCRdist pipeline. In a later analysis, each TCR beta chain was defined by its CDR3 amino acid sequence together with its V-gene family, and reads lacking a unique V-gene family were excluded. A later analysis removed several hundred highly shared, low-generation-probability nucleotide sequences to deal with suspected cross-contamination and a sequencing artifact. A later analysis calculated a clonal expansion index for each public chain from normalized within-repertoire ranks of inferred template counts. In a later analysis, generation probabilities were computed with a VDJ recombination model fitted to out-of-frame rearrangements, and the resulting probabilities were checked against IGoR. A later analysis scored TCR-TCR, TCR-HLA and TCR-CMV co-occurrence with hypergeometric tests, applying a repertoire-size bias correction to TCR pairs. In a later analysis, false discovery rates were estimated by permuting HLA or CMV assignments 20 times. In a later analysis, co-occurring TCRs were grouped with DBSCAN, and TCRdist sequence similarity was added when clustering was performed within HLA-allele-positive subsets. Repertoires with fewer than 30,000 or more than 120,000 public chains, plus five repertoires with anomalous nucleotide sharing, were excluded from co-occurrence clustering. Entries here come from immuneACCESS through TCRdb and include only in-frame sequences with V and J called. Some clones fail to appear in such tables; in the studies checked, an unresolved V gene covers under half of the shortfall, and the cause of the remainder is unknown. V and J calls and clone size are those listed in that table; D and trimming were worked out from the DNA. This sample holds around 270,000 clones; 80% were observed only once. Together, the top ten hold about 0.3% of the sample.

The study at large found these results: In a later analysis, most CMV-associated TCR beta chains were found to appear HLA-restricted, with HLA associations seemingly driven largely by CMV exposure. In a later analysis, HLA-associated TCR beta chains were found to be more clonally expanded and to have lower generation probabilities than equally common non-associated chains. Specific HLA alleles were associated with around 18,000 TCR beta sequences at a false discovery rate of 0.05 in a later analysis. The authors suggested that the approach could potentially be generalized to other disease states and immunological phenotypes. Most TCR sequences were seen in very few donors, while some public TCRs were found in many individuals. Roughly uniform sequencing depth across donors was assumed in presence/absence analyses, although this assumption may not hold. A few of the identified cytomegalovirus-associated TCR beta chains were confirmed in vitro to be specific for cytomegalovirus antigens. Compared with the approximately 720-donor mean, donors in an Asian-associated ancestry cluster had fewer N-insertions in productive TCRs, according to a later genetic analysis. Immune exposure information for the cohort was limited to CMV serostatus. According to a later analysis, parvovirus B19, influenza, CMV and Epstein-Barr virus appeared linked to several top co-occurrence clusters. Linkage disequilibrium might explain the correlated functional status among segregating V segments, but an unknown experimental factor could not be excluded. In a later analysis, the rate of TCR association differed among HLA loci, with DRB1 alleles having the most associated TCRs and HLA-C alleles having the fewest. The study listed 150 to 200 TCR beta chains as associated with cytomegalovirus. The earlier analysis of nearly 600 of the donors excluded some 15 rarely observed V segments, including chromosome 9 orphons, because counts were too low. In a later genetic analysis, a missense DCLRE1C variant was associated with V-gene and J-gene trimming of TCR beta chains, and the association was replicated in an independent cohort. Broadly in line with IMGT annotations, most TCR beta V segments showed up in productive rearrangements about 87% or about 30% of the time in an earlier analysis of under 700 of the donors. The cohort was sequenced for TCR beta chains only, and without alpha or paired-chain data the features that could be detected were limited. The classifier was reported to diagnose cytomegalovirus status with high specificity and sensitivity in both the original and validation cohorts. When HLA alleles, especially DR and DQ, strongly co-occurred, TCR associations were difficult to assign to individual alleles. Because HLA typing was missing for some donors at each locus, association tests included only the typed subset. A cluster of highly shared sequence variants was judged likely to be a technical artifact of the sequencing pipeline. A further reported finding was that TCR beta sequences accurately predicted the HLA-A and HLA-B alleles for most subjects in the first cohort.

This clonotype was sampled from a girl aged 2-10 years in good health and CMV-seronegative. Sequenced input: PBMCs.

In nucleotides, the sequence is TGCGCCAGCAGCTTAACGCGGACCGGGGGAGAGACCCAGTACTTC. Translated, this gives CASSLTRTGGETQYF. The chain is encoded by TRBV4-1 joined to TRBJ2-5; matching of 6 bases hints at TRBD2 as the D gene. The germline V gene specifies MGHRA as CDR1 and YSYEKL as CDR2. V sheds 5 bases and J sheds 4 bases, leaving 17 bases between their ends. From its cysteine to its phenylalanine, the CDR3 spans 15 amino acids. Just CDR3 DNA is preserved here, 45 bases in frame from base 1.